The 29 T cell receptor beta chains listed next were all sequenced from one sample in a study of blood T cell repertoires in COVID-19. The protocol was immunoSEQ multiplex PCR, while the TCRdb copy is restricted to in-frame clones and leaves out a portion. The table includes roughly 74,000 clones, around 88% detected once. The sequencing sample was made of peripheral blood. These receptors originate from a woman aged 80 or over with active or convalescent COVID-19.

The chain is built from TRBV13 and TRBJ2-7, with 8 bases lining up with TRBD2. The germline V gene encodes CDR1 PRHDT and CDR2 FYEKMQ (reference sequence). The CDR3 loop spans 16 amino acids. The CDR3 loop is CPPRFGGGRGTSAQYF. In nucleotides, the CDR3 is TGTCCCCCCCGCTTCGGGGGGGGCCGGGGGACGAGCGCGCAGTACTTC.

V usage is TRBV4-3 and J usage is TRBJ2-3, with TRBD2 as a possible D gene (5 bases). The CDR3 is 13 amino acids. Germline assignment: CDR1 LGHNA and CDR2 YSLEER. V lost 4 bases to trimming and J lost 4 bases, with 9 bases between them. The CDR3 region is CASSRGLPDTQYF. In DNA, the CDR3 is TGCGCCAGCAGCCGAGGGCTGCCAGATACGCAGTATTTT.

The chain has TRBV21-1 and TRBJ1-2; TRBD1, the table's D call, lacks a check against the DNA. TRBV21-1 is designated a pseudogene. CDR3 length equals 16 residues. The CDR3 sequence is CASSQDRGGLNYGYTF. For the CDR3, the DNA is TGTGCCAGCAGCCAAGACAGGGGAGGTCTGAACTATGGCTACACCTTC.

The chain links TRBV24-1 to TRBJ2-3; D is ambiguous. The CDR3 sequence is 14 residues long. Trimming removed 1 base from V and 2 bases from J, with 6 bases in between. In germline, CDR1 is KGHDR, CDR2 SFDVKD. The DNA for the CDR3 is TGTGCCACCAGTGATTTTAGTGCCACAGATACGCAGTATTTT. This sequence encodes CATSDFSATDTQYF.

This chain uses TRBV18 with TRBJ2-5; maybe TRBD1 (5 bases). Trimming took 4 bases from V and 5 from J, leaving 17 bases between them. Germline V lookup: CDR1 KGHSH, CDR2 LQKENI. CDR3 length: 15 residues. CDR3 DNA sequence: TGTGCCAGCTCACTCAATTCCCAGGGTGGTGAGACCCAGTACTTC. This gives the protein CASSLNSQGGETQYF.

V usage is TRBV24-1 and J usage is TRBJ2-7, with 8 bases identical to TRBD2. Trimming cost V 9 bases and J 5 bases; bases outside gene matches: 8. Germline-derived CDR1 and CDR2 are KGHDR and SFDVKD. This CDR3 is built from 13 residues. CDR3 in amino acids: CATSRSGSDEQYF. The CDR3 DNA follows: TGTGCCACCTCCCGGAGCGGGAGTGACGAGCAGTACTTC.

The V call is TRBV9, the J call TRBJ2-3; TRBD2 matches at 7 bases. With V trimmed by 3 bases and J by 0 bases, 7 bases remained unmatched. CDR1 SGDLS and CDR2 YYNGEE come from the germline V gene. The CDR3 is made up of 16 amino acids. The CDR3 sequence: CASSESSGSSTDTQYF. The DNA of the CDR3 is TGTGCCAGCAGCGAATCTAGCGGCTCTAGCACAGATACGCAGTATTTT.

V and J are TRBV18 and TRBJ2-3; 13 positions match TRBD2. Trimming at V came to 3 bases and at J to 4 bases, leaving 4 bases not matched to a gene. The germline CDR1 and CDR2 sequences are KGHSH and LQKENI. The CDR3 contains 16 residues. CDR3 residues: CASSPSGLAGADTQYF. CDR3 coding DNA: TGTGCCAGCTCACCGTCCGGACTAGCGGGAGCAGATACGCAGTATTTT. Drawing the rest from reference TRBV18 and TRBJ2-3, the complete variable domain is NAGVMQNPRHLVRRRGQEARLRCSPMKGHSHVYWYRQLPEEGLKFMVYLQKENIIDESGMPKERFSAEFPKEGPSILRIQQVVRGDSAAYFCASSPSGLAGADTQYFGPGTRLTVL.

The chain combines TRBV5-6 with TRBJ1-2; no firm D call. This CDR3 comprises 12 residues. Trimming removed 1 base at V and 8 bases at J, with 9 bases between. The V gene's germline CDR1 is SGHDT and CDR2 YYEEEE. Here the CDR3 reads CASSLWPQGYTF. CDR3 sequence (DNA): TGTGCCAGCAGCTTGTGGCCCCAGGGCTACACCTTC.

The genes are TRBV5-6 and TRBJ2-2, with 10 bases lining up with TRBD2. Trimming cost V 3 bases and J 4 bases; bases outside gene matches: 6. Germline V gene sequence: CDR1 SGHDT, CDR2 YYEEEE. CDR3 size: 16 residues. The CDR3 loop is CASSWGLASSTGELFF. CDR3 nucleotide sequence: TGTGCCAGCAGCTGGGGACTAGCGTCTTCCACCGGGGAGCTGTTTTTT. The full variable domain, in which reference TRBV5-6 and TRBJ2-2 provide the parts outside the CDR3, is DAGVTQSPTHLIKTRGQQVTLRCSPKSGHDTVSWYQQALGQGPQFIFQYYEEEERQRGNFPDRFSGHQFPNYSSELNVNALLLGDSALYLCASSWGLASSTGELFFGEGSRLTVL.

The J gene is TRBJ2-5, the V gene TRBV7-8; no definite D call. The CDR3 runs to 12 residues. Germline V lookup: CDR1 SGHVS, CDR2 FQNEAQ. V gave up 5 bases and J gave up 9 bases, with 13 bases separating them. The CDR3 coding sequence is TGTGCCAGCAGCCTCCTGGAACGGGCCCAGTACTTC. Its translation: CASSLLERAQYF.

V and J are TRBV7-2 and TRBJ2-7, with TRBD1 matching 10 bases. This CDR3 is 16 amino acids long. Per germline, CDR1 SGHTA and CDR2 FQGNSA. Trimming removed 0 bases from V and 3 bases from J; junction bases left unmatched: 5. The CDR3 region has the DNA TGTGCCAGCAGCTTAGCCGGACAGGGGGATCGCTACGAGCAGTACTTC. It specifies CASSLAGQGDRYEQYF. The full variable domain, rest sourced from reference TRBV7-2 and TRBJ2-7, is GAGVSQSPSNKVTEKGKDVELRCDPISGHTALYWYRQSLGQGLEFLIYFQGNSAPDKSGLPSDRFSAERTGGSVSTLTIQRTQQEDSAVYLCASSLAGQGDRYEQYFGPGTRLTVT.

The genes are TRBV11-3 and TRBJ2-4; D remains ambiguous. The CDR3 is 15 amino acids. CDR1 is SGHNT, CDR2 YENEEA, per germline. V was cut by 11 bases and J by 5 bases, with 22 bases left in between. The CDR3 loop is CARPSEFSRQNIQYF. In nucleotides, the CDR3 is TGTGCCCGCCCATCAGAATTTTCTAGACAAAACATTCAGTACTTC.

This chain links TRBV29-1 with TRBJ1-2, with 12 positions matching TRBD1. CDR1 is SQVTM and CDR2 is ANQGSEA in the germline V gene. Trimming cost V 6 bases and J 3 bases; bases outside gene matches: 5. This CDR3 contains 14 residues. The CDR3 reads CSVLGTGGYYGYTF. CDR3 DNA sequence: TGCAGCGTCCTAGGGACAGGGGGCTACTATGGCTACACCTTC.

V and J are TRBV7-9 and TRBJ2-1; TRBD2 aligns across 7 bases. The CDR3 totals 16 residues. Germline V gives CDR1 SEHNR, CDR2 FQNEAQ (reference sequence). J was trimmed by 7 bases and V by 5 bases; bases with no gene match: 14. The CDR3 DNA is TGTGCCAGCAGCATCTATACTAGCGCGAAACCAAATGAGCAGTTCTTC. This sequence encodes CASSIYTSAKPNEQFF.

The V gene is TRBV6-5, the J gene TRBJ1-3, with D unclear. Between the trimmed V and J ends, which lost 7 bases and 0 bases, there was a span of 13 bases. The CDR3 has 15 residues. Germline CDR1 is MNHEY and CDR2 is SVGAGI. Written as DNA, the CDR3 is TGTGCCAGCACTTTGACTGACGCCTCTGGAAACACCATATATTTT. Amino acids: CASTLTDASGNTIYF.

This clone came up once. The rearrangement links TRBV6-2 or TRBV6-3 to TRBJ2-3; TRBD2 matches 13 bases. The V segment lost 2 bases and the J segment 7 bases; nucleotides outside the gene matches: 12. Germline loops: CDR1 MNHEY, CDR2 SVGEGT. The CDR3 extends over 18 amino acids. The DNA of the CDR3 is TGTGCCAGCAGTTACCAAAGGACTAGCGGGAGTATTTCGAATACGCAGTATTTT. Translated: CASSYQRTSGSISNTQYF.

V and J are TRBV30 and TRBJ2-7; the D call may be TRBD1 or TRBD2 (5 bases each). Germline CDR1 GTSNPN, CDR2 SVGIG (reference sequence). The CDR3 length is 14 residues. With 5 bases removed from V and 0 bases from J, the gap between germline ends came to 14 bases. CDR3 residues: CAWGGLGSSYEQYF. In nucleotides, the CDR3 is TGTGCCTGGGGGGGTCTTGGGAGCTCCTACGAGCAGTACTTC. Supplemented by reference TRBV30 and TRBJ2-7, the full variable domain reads SQTIHQWPATLVQPVGSPLSLECTVEGTSNPNLYWYRQAAGRGLQLLFYSVGIGQISSEVPQNLSASRPQDRQFILSSKKLLLSDSGFYLCAWGGLGSSYEQYFGPGTRLTVT.

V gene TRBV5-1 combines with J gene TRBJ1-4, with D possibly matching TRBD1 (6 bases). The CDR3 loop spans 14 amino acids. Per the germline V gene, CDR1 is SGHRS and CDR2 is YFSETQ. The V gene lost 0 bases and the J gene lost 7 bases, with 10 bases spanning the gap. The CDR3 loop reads CASSLDRVGEKLFF. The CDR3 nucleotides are TGCGCCAGCAGCTTGGACAGGGTCGGTGAAAAACTGTTTTTT. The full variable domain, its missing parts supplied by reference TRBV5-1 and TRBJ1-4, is KAGVTQTPRYLIKTRGQQVTLSCSPISGHRSVSWYQQTPGQGLQFLFEYFSETQRNKGNFPGRFSGRQFSNSRSEMNVSTLELGDSALYLCASSLDRVGEKLFFGSGTQLSVL.

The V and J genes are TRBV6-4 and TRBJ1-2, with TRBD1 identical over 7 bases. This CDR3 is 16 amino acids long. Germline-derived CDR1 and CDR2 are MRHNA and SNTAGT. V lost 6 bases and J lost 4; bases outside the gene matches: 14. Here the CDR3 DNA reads TGTGCCAGCAGCCCCAGACAGGGACCCTCCGGCTATGGCTACACCTTC. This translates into CASSPRQGPSGYGYTF.

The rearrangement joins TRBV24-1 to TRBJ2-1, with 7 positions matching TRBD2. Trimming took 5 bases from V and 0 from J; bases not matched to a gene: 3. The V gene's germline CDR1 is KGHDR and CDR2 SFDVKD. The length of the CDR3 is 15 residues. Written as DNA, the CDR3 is TGTGCCACCAGTGCTGGCGGGAGCTCCTACAATGAGCAGTTCTTC. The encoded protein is CATSAGGSSYNEQFF.

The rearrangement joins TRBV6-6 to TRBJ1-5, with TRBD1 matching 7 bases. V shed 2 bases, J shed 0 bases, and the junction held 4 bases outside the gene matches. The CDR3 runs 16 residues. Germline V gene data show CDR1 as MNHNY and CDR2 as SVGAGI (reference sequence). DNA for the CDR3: TGTGCCAGCAGTTACCCGACAGGGTCTAGCAATCAGCCCCAGCATTTT. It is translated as CASSYPTGSSNQPQHF.

CDR3 nucleotide sequence: TGCAGCGTTTCTAGCGGGGAGGGAGAGCAGTACTTC. This translates into CSVSSGEGEQYF. The genes are TRBV29-1 and TRBJ2-7, with 9 positions matching TRBD2. The germline V gene encodes CDR1 SQVTM and CDR2 ANQGSEA. The CDR3 is 12 amino acids. The trim removed 5 bases at V and 7 bases at J, leaving 6 bases unmatched.

The CDR3 loop reads CAWSALAGGGAYEQYF. The CDR3 DNA reads TGTGCCTGGAGTGCGTTAGCGGGAGGGGGAGCTTACGAGCAGTACTTC. V usage is TRBV30 and J usage is TRBJ2-7, with 11 bases fitting TRBD2. Germline V gene lookup returns CDR1 GTSNPN and CDR2 SVGIG (reference sequence). V lost 1 base to trimming and J lost 4 bases; unmatched junction nucleotides: 9. CDR3 size: 16 residues.

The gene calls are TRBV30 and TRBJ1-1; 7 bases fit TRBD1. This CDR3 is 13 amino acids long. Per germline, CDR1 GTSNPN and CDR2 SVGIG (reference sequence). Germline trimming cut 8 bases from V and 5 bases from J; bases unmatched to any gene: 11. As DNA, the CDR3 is TGTGCCCGTGAACAGGGGTCGAGGACTGAAGCTTTCTTT. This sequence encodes CAREQGSRTEAFF.

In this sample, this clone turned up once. For the CDR3, the DNA is TGTGCCATCAAGAGGGACAGGGGGCGCGAGGGAGGCTACACCTTC. It specifies CAIKRDRGREGGYTF. The V and J genes are TRBV10-3 and TRBJ1-2, with 12 nucleotides matching TRBD1. The CDR3 totals 15 residues. Germline V lookup: CDR1 ENHRY, CDR2 SYGVKD. The ends lost 7 bases at V and 8 bases at J; junction bases unmatched: 11.

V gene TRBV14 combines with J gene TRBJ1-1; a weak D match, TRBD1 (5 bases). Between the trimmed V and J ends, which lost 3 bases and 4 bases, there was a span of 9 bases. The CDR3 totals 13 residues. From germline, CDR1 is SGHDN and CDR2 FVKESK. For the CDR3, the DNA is TGTGCCAGCAGCCATTTAGGGGCCACTGAAGCTTTCTTT. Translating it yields CASSHLGATEAFF.

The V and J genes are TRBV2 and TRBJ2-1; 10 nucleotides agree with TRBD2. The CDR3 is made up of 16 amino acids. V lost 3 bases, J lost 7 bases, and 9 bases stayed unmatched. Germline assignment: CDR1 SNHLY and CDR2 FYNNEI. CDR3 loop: CASSEGGSGRWNEQFF. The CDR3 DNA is TGTGCCAGCAGTGAGGGGGGTAGCGGGAGGTGGAATGAGCAGTTCTTC.

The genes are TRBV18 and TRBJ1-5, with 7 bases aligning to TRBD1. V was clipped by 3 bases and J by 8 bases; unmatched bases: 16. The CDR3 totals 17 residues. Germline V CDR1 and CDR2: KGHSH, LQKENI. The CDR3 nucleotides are TGTGCCAGCTCACCCGCGGACAGGAGACTTGGGGGTGAGCCCCAGCATTTT. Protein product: CASSPADRRLGGEPQHF.